This TCR beta chain was sequenced for a study of blood T cell repertoires in COVID-19. The overall study: Samples of COVID-19 (acute and convalescent) were obtained from the United States, Italy and Spain.

This CDR3 comprises 15 residues. The junction had 9 bases not matched to a gene; V was cut back by 4 bases and J by 5 bases. In germline, CDR1 is SEHNR, CDR2 FQNEAQ (reference sequence). The protocol was immunoSEQ multiplex PCR, while the TCRdb copy is restricted to in-frame clones and leaves out a portion. The sample includes 200,000 to 300,000 clones, just under 90% of them seen just once. The TCR comes from a middle-aged man who had been exposed to COVID-19. The sequenced sample consisted of PBMCs or T cells enriched from blood (not recorded which). The chain uses TRBV7-9 and TRBJ1-1; 8 bases are a match to TRBD1. CDR3 region: CASSSPRTGITEAFF. The CDR3 nucleotides are TGTGCCAGCAGCTCCCCACGGACAGGGATAACTGAAGCTTTCTTT.